This is a list of T cell receptor beta chains from one sample in a study of shared clonotypes between healthy human individuals. TCRdb keeps only in-frame clones here, not all; method: immunoSEQ multiplex PCR. The sample consists of around 560,000 clones, approximately 95% of them appearing once. Sequences were obtained from naive CD8+ T cells sorted from blood. These receptors came from a woman aged 25 to 39 in good health. Each CDR3 is given with its conserved first and last residue. D genes are given only for firm matches. Clone size is not always given. Where it is, it says once, few, many or a class for expanded clones.

D: -
V: TRBV5-6
size: once
J: TRBJ1-2
DNA: TGTGCCAGCAGCTTGGGCGAGGCGGCACTTAGCCACTATGGCTACACCTTC
CDR3: CASSLGEAALSHYGYTF

D: -
V: TRBV9
size: -
J: TRBJ2-5
DNA: TGTGCCAGCAGCGTAGTCGAGAGTCCCCAAGAGACCCAGTACTTC
CDR3: CASSVVESPQETQYF

D: TRBD2
V: TRBV9
size: -
J: TRBJ2-1
DNA: TGTGCCAGCAGCCCGCCGAGCGGGACCTACAATGAGCAGTTCTTC
CDR3: CASSPPSGTYNEQFF

D: TRBD1
V: TRBV15
size: -
J: TRBJ2-3
DNA: TGTGCCACCAGCACGCCAGGGGGCGCAGATACGCAGTATTTT
CDR3: CATSTPGGADTQYF

D: TRBD2
V: TRBV14
size: -
J: TRBJ2-3
DNA: TGTGCCAGCTTCCCTACTAGCGGGGTAACAGATACGCAGTATTTT
CDR3: CASFPTSGVTDTQYF

D: -
V: TRBV7-9
size: once
J: TRBJ2-6
DNA: TGTGCCAGCAGCTTTTCGGTTGGGGCCAACGTCCTGACTTTC
CDR3: CASSFSVGANVLTF

D: -
V: TRBV10-3
size: -
J: TRBJ2-7
DNA: TGTGCCATCAGTGAGTCGAAACAGGCTTACGAGCAGTACTTC
CDR3: CAISESKQAYEQYF

D: TRBD2
V: TRBV28
size: -
J: TRBJ2-2
DNA: TGTGCCAGCAGTTTCCTAGCGGGAGACGCCGGGGAGCTGTTTTTT
CDR3: CASSFLAGDAGELFF

D: -
V: TRBV5-1
size: -
J: TRBJ2-7
DNA: TGCGCCAGCAGCTTTCTAGGCGAGCAGTACTTC
CDR3: CASSFLGEQYF

D: -
V: TRBV28
size: -
J: TRBJ1-5
DNA: TGTGCCAGCAGCCCGTTGGATGGAGGGGGGAGCAATCAGCCCCAGCATTTT
CDR3: CASSPLDGGGSNQPQHF

D: TRBD1
V: TRBV6-5
size: -
J: TRBJ2-7
DNA: TGTGCCAGCACCAGGACAGGGGGCGGCGAGCAGTACTTC
CDR3: CASTRTGGGEQYF

D: -
V: TRBV6-4
size: -
J: TRBJ1-4
DNA: TGTGCCAGCATAGGTGGTAATGAAAAACTGTTTTTT
CDR3: CASIGGNEKLFF

D: TRBD1
V: TRBV28
size: once
J: TRBJ2-3
DNA: TGTGCCAGCGGACCACGGACAGGGCCTGCCAGAGATACGCAGTATTTT
CDR3: CASGPRTGPARDTQYF

D: -
V: TRBV29-1
size: -
J: TRBJ1-2
DNA: TGCAGCGTTGATGAGTCAGATCACTATGGCTACACCTTC
CDR3: CSVDESDHYGYTF

D: TRBD1
V: TRBV7-8
size: -
J: TRBJ2-2
DNA: TGTGCCAGCAGCCCTCCGGGACAGGGGTCCCGCGGGGAGCTGTTTTTT
CDR3: CASSPPGQGSRGELFF

D: -
V: TRBV27
size: -
J: TRBJ1-5
DNA: TGTGCCAGCAGCCCCTCGTGGGGGGGCGCAGGGCAGCCCCAGCATTTT
CDR3: CASSPSWGGAGQPQHF

D: -
V: TRBV4-2
size: -
J: TRBJ2-4
DNA: TGTGCCAGCAGCCAAGACCCGCTAGCCAAAAACATTCAGTACTTC
CDR3: CASSQDPLAKNIQYF

D: -
V: TRBV5-4
size: -
J: TRBJ2-3
DNA: TGTGCCAGCAGCTCCGAGTCGGACACAGATACGCAGTATTTT
CDR3: CASSSESDTDTQYF

D: TRBD2
V: TRBV11-3
size: once
J: TRBJ2-1
DNA: TGTGCCAGCAGTCCTAGACTAGCGGGAGGCAGTGAGCAGTTCTTC
CDR3: CASSPRLAGGSEQFF

D: TRBD1
V: TRBV2
size: -
J: TRBJ1-4
DNA: TGTGCCAGCCTCGGGGACAGTAATGAAAAACTGTTTTTT
CDR3: CASLGDSNEKLFF

D: -
V: TRBV19
size: -
J: TRBJ2-2
DNA: TGTGCCTCCTCGGGACTCGCGGGCACCGGGGAGCTGTTTTTT
CDR3: CASSGLAGTGELFF

D: -
V: TRBV18
size: -
J: TRBJ1-4
DNA: TGTGCCAGCTCACACGAGAGTGAAAAACTGTTTTTT
CDR3: CASSHESEKLFF

D: -
V: TRBV6-5
size: -
J: TRBJ1-5
DNA: TGTGCCAGCTCCCAAGGGGAAAATCAGCCCCAGCATTTT
CDR3: CASSQGENQPQHF

D: -
V: TRBV4-1
size: -
J: TRBJ2-7
DNA: TGCGCCAGCAGCCCCGGGAGACAGGGCCTGGGGGAGCAGTACTTC
CDR3: CASSPGRQGLGEQYF

D: TRBD2
V: TRBV4-1
size: -
J: TRBJ2-7
DNA: TGCGCCAGCAGCCAAGATTCCGGGAGTACGAGACTAGCTTACGAGCAGTACTTC
CDR3: CASSQDSGSTRLAYEQYF

D: -
V: TRBV5-6
size: -
J: TRBJ2-7
DNA: TGTGCCAGCAGCCCGGGTGGTGGTTACGAGCAGTACTTC
CDR3: CASSPGGGYEQYF

D: TRBD2
V: TRBV28
size: -
J: TRBJ2-3
DNA: TGTGCCAGCGGCGCCGGGACTAGCTCGTTGGATACGCAGTATTTT
CDR3: CASGAGTSSLDTQYF

D: -
V: TRBV28
size: once
J: TRBJ2-7
DNA: TGTGCCAGCAGTTTTAAGGGGGGCGAGCAGTACTTC
CDR3: CASSFKGGEQYF

D: -
V: TRBV9
size: -
J: TRBJ2-5
DNA: TGTGCCAGCAGCGCGACGGGGACCCAGTACTTC
CDR3: CASSATGTQYF

D: -
V: TRBV4-1
size: -
J: TRBJ2-7
DNA: TGCGCCAGCAGCCAAGATGGCGGTGCGAGGGGCGAGCAGTACTTC
CDR3: CASSQDGGARGEQYF

D: -
V: TRBV13
size: -
J: TRBJ2-5
DNA: TGTGCCAGCAGCGGATCTGGGGAGACCCAGTACTTC
CDR3: CASSGSGETQYF

D: TRBD2
V: TRBV18
size: once
J: TRBJ2-1
DNA: TGTGCCAGCTCACCGAGCGGGAGTTGGGATGAGCAGTTCTTC
CDR3: CASSPSGSWDEQFF

D: -
V: TRBV27
size: -
J: TRBJ1-6
DNA: TGTGCCAGCAGTTTAGAAAATTCACCCCTCCACTTT
CDR3: CASSLENSPLHF

D: -
V: TRBV14
size: -
J: TRBJ2-7
DNA: TGTGCCAGCAGCCAAGTTACGACACCCGAATACGAGCAGTACTTC
CDR3: CASSQVTTPEYEQYF

D: TRBD1
V: TRBV15
size: -
J: TRBJ2-7
DNA: TGTGCCACCAGCCCCGGGACAGGGTGGACCTACGAGCAGTACTTC
CDR3: CATSPGTGWTYEQYF

D: TRBD2
V: TRBV27
size: -
J: TRBJ2-7
DNA: TGTGCCAGCAGTTTATCTCCAGCGGGAGACCTTTACGAGCAGTACTTC
CDR3: CASSLSPAGDLYEQYF

D: TRBD1
V: TRBV19
size: -
J: TRBJ1-6
DNA: TGTGCCAGTAGTATCGGGACAGACAATTCACCCCTCCACTTT
CDR3: CASSIGTDNSPLHF

D: -
V: TRBV28
size: -
J: TRBJ2-1
DNA: TGTGCCAGCAGTTTAGAGTCCGTTGGTTGGTACAATGAGCAGTTCTTC
CDR3: CASSLESVGWYNEQFF

D: -
V: TRBV5-6
size: -
J: TRBJ1-2
DNA: TGTGCCAGCAGCCCGGGTTCGGGGCTTAAGGGCTACACCTTC
CDR3: CASSPGSGLKGYTF

D: TRBD2
V: TRBV4-1
size: -
J: TRBJ2-7
DNA: TGCGCCAGCAGCCACACTAGCGGGAGGCTTAGCGAGCAGTACTTC
CDR3: CASSHTSGRLSEQYF

D: TRBD1
V: TRBV2
size: -
J: TRBJ1-5
DNA: TGTGCCAGCACCGTGGGACAGGGACGTCAGCCCCAGCATTTT
CDR3: CASTVGQGRQPQHF

D: TRBD1
V: TRBV28
size: -
J: TRBJ2-5
DNA: TGTGCCAGCAGTGACTCCCCCGGGACAGATAAAGAGACCCAGTACTTC
CDR3: CASSDSPGTDKETQYF

D: -
V: TRBV5-6
size: -
J: TRBJ1-5
DNA: TGTGCCAGCAGCTTTTGGGGCAGGTCTCAGCCCCAGCATTTT
CDR3: CASSFWGRSQPQHF

D: TRBD2
V: TRBV5-6
size: -
J: TRBJ2-1
DNA: TGTGCCAGCAGCTTGGGGCTAGCGGGAAGGTATGAGCAGTTCTTC
CDR3: CASSLGLAGRYEQFF

D: TRBD2
V: TRBV27
size: once
J: TRBJ2-3
DNA: TGTGCCAGCAGGGGCAAAGGGACTAGCGGGCGCACAGATACGCAGTATTTT
CDR3: CASRGKGTSGRTDTQYF

D: TRBD1
V: TRBV25-1
size: -
J: TRBJ1-2
DNA: TGTGCCAGCAGTAAGACAGGGGGCGCGGGCTACACCTTC
CDR3: CASSKTGGAGYTF

D: -
V: TRBV7-9
size: -
J: TRBJ2-2
DNA: TGTGCCAGCAGCCCCATCCGGGACACCGGGGAGCTGTTTTTT
CDR3: CASSPIRDTGELFF

D: -
V: TRBV4-1
size: -
J: TRBJ2-7
DNA: TGCGCCAGCAGCCCCGGGCAGGGCGACGAGCAGTACTTC
CDR3: CASSPGQGDEQYF

D: -
V: TRBV5-4
size: -
J: TRBJ1-3
DNA: TGTGCCAGCAGCTTGGCAGGCTCTGGAAACACCATATATTTT
CDR3: CASSLAGSGNTIYF